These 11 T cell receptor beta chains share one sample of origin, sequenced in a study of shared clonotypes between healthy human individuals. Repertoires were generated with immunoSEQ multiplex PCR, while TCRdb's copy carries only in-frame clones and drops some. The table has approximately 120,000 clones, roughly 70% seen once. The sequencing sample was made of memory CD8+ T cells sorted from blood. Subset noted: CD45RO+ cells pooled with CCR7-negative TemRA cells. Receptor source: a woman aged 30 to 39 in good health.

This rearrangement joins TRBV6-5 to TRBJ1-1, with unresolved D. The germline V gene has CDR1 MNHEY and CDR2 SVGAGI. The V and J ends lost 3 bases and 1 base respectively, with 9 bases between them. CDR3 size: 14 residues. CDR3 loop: CASSYGQTNTEAFF. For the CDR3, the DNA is TGTGCCAGCAGTTATGGGCAGACGAACACTGAAGCTTTCTTT.

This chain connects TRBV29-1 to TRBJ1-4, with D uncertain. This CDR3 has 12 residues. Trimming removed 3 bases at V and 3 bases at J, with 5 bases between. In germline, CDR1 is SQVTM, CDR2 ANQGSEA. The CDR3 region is CSVENPNEKLFF. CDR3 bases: TGCAGCGTTGAGAACCCTAATGAAAAACTGTTTTTT.

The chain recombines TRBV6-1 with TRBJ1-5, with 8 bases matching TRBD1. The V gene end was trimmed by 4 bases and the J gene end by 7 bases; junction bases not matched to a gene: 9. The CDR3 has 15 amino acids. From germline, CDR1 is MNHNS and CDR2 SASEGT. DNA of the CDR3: TGTGCCAGCAGTGTTACCGGGACAGGAGGGCAGCCCCAGCATTTT. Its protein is CASSVTGTGGQPQHF.

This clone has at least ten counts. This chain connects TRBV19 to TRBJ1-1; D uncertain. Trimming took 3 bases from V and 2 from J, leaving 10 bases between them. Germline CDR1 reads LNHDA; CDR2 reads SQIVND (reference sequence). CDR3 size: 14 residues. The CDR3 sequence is CASSIWTANTEAFF. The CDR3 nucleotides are TGTGCCAGTAGTATCTGGACTGCAAACACTGAAGCTTTCTTT.

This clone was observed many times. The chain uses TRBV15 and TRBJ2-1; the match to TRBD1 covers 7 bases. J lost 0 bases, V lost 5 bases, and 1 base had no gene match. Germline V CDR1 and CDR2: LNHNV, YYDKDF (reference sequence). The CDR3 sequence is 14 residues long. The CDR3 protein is CATSRTGSYNEQFF. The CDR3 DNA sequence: TGTGCCACCAGCCGGACAGGCTCCTACAATGAGCAGTTCTTC.

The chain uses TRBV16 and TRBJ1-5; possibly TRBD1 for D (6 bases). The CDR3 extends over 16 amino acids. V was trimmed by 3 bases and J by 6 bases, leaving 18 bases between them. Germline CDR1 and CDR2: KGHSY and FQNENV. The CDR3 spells CASSHRGNRESQPQHF. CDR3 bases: TGTGCCAGCAGCCATAGGGGAAACAGGGAAAGTCAGCCCCAGCATTTT.

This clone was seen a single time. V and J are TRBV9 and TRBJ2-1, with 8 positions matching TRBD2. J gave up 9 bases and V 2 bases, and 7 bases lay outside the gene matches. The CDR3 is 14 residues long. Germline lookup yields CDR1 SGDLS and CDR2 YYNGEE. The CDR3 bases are TGTGCCAGCAGCGTGAGCGGGAGCGGCCCTGAGCAGTTCTTC. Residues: CASSVSGSGPEQFF. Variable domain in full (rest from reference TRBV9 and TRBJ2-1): DSGVTQTPKHLITATGQRVTLRCSPRSGDLSVYWYQQSLDQGLQFLIQYYNGEERAKGNILERFSAQQFPDLHSELNLSSLELGDSALYFCASSVSGSGPEQFFGPGTRLTVL.

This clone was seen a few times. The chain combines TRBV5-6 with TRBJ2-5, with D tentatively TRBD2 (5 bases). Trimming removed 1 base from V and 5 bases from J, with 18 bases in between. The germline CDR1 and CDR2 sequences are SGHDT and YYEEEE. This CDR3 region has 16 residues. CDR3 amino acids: CASSLRGGQRSETQYF. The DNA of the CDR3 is TGTGCCAGCAGCTTGCGTGGCGGGCAGCGCTCGGAGACCCAGTACTTC.

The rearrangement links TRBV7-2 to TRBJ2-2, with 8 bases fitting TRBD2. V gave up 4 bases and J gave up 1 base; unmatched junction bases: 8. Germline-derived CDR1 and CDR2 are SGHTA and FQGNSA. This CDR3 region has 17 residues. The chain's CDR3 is CASSSRRLAQNTGELFF. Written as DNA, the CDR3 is TGTGCCAGCAGCTCAAGAAGACTAGCGCAGAACACCGGGGAGCTGTTTTTT. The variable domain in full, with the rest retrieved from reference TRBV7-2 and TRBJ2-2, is GAGVSQSPSNKVTEKGKDVELRCDPISGHTALYWYRQSLGQGLEFLIYFQGNSAPDKSGLPSDRFSAERTGGSVSTLTIQRTQQEDSAVYLCASSSRRLAQNTGELFFGEGSRLTVL.

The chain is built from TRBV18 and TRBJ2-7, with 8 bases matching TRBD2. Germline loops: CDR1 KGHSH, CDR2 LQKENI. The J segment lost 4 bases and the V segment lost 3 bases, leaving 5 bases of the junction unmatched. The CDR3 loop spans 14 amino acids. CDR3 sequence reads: CASSPREGLYEQYF. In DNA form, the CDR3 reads TGTGCCAGCTCACCTCGGGAGGGTTTGTACGAGCAGTACTTC.

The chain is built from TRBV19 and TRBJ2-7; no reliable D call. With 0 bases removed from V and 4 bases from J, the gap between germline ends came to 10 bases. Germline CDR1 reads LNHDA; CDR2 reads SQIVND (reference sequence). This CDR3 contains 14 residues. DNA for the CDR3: TGTGCCAGTAGTATAGATCTAGGTCCGTACGAGCAGTACTTC. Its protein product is CASSIDLGPYEQYF.